This T cell receptor beta chain was sequenced in a study of shared clonotypes between healthy human individuals. Study results and limitations: Clonotype sharing among donors likely depends on sequencing depth.

Only in-frame clones appear in the TCRdb table, and some are missing; sequencing was by immunoSEQ multiplex PCR. The repertoire holds some 1,100,000 clones, with about 84% as singletons. Note on this clone: Antigen specificity is unknown.

Sequences were obtained from memory CD4+ T cells from PBMCs. The subset here: CD45RA-negative fraction. The TCR was taken from a man in his late teens or twenties in good health. Some clones in this sample may be carry-over from other donors' samples.

CDR3 coding DNA: TGCGCCAGCAGCATAGGGACCGGGTCATTTGGGGAACTGTTTTTT. Translated: CASSIGTGSFGELFF. The chain recombines TRBV5-1 with TRBJ1-4; perhaps TRBD1 as D (5 bases). V was pared by 4 bases and J by 12 bases, with 22 bases between. CDR3 size: 15 residues. CDR1 is SGHRS and CDR2 is YFSETQ in the germline V gene.